The 19 T cell receptor beta chains reported below all come from one sample, sequenced in a study of blood T cell repertoires in COVID-19. Generated by immunoSEQ multiplex PCR, the TCRdb table keeps only in-frame clones and is missing some. The profile covers about 92,000 clones, with around 80% appearing a single time and around a sixth taken by the ten largest. Material: peripheral blood. These receptors were taken from a woman of 80 years or more with active or convalescent COVID-19.

The rearrangement uses TRBV2 and TRBJ1-5; D unresolved. The CDR3 has 14 residues. Looked up from germline, CDR1 is SNHLY and CDR2 is FYNNEI. V was trimmed by 8 bases and J by 2 bases, leaving 13 bases between them. The CDR3 DNA is TGTGCCAGCGGTGCCTCGAGGGGCAATCAGCCCCAGCATTTT. It specifies CASGASRGNQPQHF.

This chain joins TRBV7-9 and TRBJ1-5; 7 nucleotides align to TRBD1. The CDR3 loop spans 16 amino acids. J lost 0 bases, V lost 4 bases, and 6 bases had no gene match. Germline CDR1 is SEHNR and CDR2 is FQNEAQ (reference sequence). The CDR3 loop reads CASSYDRAHSNQPQHF. The CDR3 DNA sequence: TGTGCCAGCAGCTATGACAGGGCCCATAGCAATCAGCCCCAGCATTTT. The entire variable domain, with the rest obtained from reference TRBV7-9 and TRBJ1-5, is as follows: DTGVSQNPRHKITKRGQNVTFRCDPISEHNRLYWYRQTLGQGPEFLTYFQNEAQLEKSRLLSDRFSAERPKGSFSTLEIQRTEQGDSAMYLCASSYDRAHSNQPQHFGDGTRLSIL.

This rearrangement joins TRBV7-3 to TRBJ2-1; 7 nucleotides line up with TRBD2. In germline, CDR1 is SGHTA, CDR2 FQGTGA. The CDR3 runs to 15 residues. V dropped 2 bases and J dropped 9; count of bases not matched to a gene: 10. CDR3 loop: CASSLGSGSSGEQFF. Here the CDR3 DNA reads TGTGCCAGCAGCTTAGGATCGGGGTCTAGCGGTGAGCAGTTCTTC.

CDR3 sequence: CASSPDRADTEAFF. In DNA form, the CDR3 reads TGTGCCAGCAGTCCGGACAGGGCAGACACTGAAGCTTTCTTT. J is TRBJ1-1 and V is TRBV6-5; TRBD1 matches 8 bases. CDR1 is MNHEY, CDR2 SVGAGI, per germline. This CDR3 comprises 14 residues. J was trimmed by 3 bases and V by 5 bases; bases with no gene match: 5.

The chain recombines TRBV6-5 with TRBJ1-5, with a tentative D call TRBD1 (5 bases). The CDR3 covers 15 residues. CDR1 MNHEY and CDR2 SVGAGI come from the germline V gene. The V end was cut by 6 bases, the J end by 1 base, with 13 bases between. This chain's CDR3 is CASRGQGLSNQPQHF. CDR3 coding DNA: TGTGCCAGCAGGGGGCAGGGATTGAGCAATCAGCCCCAGCATTTT.

The chain couples TRBV28 to TRBJ2-1; maybe TRBD2 (5 bases). Germline V gene data show CDR1 as MDHEN and CDR2 as SYDVKM. This CDR3 contains 13 residues. Trimming pared 4 bases from V and 10 bases from J, leaving 14 bases between. The CDR3 loop reads CASSSPRTREQFF. In DNA, the CDR3 is TGTGCCAGCAGTTCCCCAAGGACTCGGGAGCAGTTCTTC.

V usage is TRBV3-1 (or the pseudogene TRBV3-2) and J usage is TRBJ2-5; 9 bases line up with TRBD1. CDR3 length equals 19 residues. CDR1 LGHDT and CDR2 YNNKEL come from the germline V gene (reference sequence). J lost 4 bases, V lost 4 bases, and 19 bases had no gene match. The CDR3 DNA reads TGTGCCAGCAGCCCCAACCGGCGAGCCGGACAGGGGTCTAGAGAGACCCAGTACTTC. Protein product: CASSPNRRAGQGSRETQYF.

This chain joins TRBV19 and TRBJ2-1; TRBD2 matches 12 bases. The length of the CDR3 is 16 residues. Unmatched junction bases numbered 11, after V lost 7 bases and J lost 7 bases. Per germline, CDR1 LNHDA and CDR2 SQIVND (reference sequence). CDR3 amino acids: CASTTYLGTSGNEQFF. Here the CDR3 DNA reads TGTGCCAGTACCACATATCTGGGGACTAGCGGGAATGAGCAGTTCTTC.

The rearrangement links TRBV11-1 to TRBJ2-1; D may be TRBD1 (7 bases). In germline, CDR1 is SGHAT, CDR2 FQDESV (reference sequence). V lost 4 bases, J lost 9 bases, and 10 bases lay in between. CDR3 length: 12 residues. The CDR3, as DNA: TGTGCCAGCAGCTACCAGGGGGGTGAGCAGTTCTTC. Encoded protein: CASSYQGGEQFF.

The rearrangement links TRBV30 to TRBJ1-2; unclear D gene. The V and J ends lost 7 bases and 4 bases respectively, with 19 bases between them. Per germline, CDR1 GTSNPN and CDR2 SVGIG (reference sequence). The CDR3 spans 14 residues. In DNA form, the CDR3 reads TGTGCCTCTAGCCCTCAGTCAACAGCCTATGGCTACACCTTC. It encodes CASSPQSTAYGYTF.

The chain carries TRBV7-9 and TRBJ2-1; TRBD2 aligns across 12 bases. The trim removed 7 bases at V and 6 bases at J, leaving 13 bases unmatched. The CDR3 runs 17 residues. Germline CDR1 and CDR2: SEHNR and FQNEAQ (reference sequence). For the CDR3, the DNA is TGTGCCAGCAAAATAGGAGGAACTAGCGGGGGGTTCAATGAGCAGTTCTTC. Amino acid sequence: CASKIGGTSGGFNEQFF.

This clone has a handful of counts. V gene TRBV5-1 combines with J gene TRBJ2-3, with TRBD2 matching 8 bases. The trim removed 1 base at V and 1 base at J, leaving 5 bases unmatched. The germline V gene has CDR1 SGHRS and CDR2 YFSETQ. CDR3 length: 16 residues. This chain's CDR3 is CASSLSLAGGTDTQYF. The CDR3 DNA follows: TGCGCCAGCAGCTTGAGTCTAGCGGGTGGCACAGATACGCAGTATTTT.

This chain connects TRBV18 to TRBJ2-7, with D possibly being TRBD1 (6 bases). Trimming removed 9 bases at V and 4 bases at J, with 16 bases between. The CDR3 runs to 13 residues. The germline CDR1 and CDR2 sequences are KGHSH and LQKENI. The CDR3 sequence is CASLPGHPYEQYF. CDR3 in DNA: TGTGCCAGTTTGCCGGGACACCCTTACGAGCAGTACTTC.

There are a few counts of this clone. The rearrangement joins TRBV6-2 or TRBV6-3 to TRBJ1-5, with unresolved D. This CDR3 region has 13 residues. Trimming took 4 bases from V and 7 from J, leaving 11 bases between them. Per germline, CDR1 MNHEY and CDR2 SVGEGT. CDR3: CASSSYFRQPQHF. In nucleotides, the CDR3 is TGTGCCAGCAGTTCGTATTTCAGGCAGCCCCAGCATTTT.

This clone was detected only a few times. V usage is TRBV3-1 (or the pseudogene TRBV3-2) and J usage is TRBJ1-1, with 7 positions matching TRBD1. The CDR3 consists of 14 residues. J lost 3 bases, V lost 3 bases, and 4 bases had no gene match. Per the germline V gene, CDR1 is LGHDT and CDR2 is YNNKEL (reference sequence). CDR3 in DNA: TGTGCCAGCAGCCATACAGGGGTGTACACTGAAGCTTTCTTT. Protein: CASSHTGVYTEAFF.

The J gene is TRBJ1-2, the V gene TRBV5-6, with D possibly TRBD1 on 5 matching bases. V was cut by 0 bases and J by 1 base, with 10 bases left in between. Germline V gene sequence: CDR1 SGHDT, CDR2 YYEEEE. The CDR3 is 15 amino acids. The CDR3 DNA reads as TGTGCCAGCAGCTTGGCCGTGACAGTTAACTATGGCTACACCTTC. Translated: CASSLAVTVNYGYTF.

Comments on this clone: Other nucleotide sequences from this sample produce the same CDR3. This chain connects TRBV7-2 to TRBJ2-7, with TRBD2 identical over 9 bases. Germline CDR1 reads SGHTA; CDR2 reads FQGNSA. J lost 0 bases, V lost 5 bases, and 5 bases had no gene match. This CDR3 has 15 amino acids. CDR3 region: CASSLSGGSSYEQYF. The CDR3 nucleotides read TGTGCCAGCAGCCTTAGCGGGGGTAGCTCCTACGAGCAGTACTTC.

There are a few counts of this clone. This chain connects TRBV10-3 to TRBJ1-1; tentative D call: TRBD1 (5 bases). The CDR3 covers 14 residues. Germline V gene lookup returns CDR1 ENHRY and CDR2 SYGVKD. Trimming stripped 3 bases from V and 5 bases from J, with 13 bases between. As DNA, the CDR3 is TGTGCCATCAGTGATATTGTAAAGGGGACTGAAGCTTTCTTT. Protein: CAISDIVKGTEAFF.

The V call is TRBV7-2, the J call TRBJ2-5, with TRBD1 matching 7 bases. The germline V gene has CDR1 SGHTA and CDR2 FQGNSA. The CDR3 spans 14 residues. V shed 1 base and J 6 bases; nucleotides not matched to a gene: 5. The CDR3 region has the DNA TGTGCCAGCAGCTTAGAAGGCAGGGGGAAGACCCAGTACTTC. It specifies CASSLEGRGKTQYF.